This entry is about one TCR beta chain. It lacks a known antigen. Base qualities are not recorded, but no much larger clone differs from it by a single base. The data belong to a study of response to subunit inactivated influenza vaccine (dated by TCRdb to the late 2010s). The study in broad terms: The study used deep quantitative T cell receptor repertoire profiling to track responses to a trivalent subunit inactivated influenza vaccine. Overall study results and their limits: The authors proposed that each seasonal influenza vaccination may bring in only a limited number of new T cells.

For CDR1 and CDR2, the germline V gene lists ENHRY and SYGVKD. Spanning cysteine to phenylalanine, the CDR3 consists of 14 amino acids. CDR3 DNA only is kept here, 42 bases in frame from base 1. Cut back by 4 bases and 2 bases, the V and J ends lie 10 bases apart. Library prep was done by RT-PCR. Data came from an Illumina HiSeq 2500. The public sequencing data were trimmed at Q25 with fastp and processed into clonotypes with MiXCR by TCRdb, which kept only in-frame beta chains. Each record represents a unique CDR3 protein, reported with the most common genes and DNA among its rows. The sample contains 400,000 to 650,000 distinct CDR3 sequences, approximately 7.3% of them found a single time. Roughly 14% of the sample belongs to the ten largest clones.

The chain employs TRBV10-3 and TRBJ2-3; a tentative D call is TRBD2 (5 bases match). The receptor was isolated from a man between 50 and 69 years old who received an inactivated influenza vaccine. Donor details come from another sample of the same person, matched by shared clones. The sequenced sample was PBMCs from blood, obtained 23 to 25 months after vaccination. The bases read TGTGCCATCAGTGCACCGGGAAACACAGATACGCAGTATTTT. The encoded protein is CAISAPGNTDTQYF.